These T cell receptor beta chains were read from a single sample in a study of patients and donors after allogeneic stem cell transplantation. TCRdb itself ran the RT-PCR reads through MiXCR, one entry per CDR3 protein. The table includes some 150,000 distinct CDR3 sequences, about a third detected once. The sequenced material came from blood, either unsorted or a sorted T cell fraction (not recorded which). These receptors came from a human donor who was either an allogeneic HSCT recipient or a stem cell or donor lymphocyte infusion donor (not recorded which). It is not recorded whose cells these are; they may come from a transplant donor. Each CDR3 is given with its conserved first and last residue. A D gene is named only where the DNA matches it firmly. Only some rows state a clone size, as once, few, many or a class for expanded clones.

DNA: TGTGCCATCAGTTCACACGGGTACCCGGGGGATGAGCAGTTCTTC
CDR3: CAISSHGYPGDEQFF
D: .
V: TRBV10-3
size: .
length: 15
J: TRBJ2-1

DNA: TGTGCCAGCAGTTTATCGCGTTGGGGTACACAGCACTCGGAAGCTTTCTTT
CDR3: CASSLSRWGTQHSEAFF
D: .
V: TRBV28
size: .
length: 17
J: TRBJ1-1

DNA: TGTGCCAGCAGCTGGGGGTCCGAGACCCAGTACTTC
CDR3: CASSWGSETQYF
D: .
V: TRBV7-2
size: .
length: 12
J: TRBJ2-5

DNA: TGTGCCAGCAGAAGGTGGAGCGGGGGAAGCACAGATACGCAGTATTTT
CDR3: CASRRWSGGSTDTQYF
D: TRBD2
V: TRBV27
size: few
length: 16
J: TRBJ2-3

DNA: TGTGCCAGCAGGCAAACAGGGGGCACCTACAATGAGCAGTTCTTC
CDR3: CASRQTGGTYNEQFF
D: TRBD1
V: TRBV12-3/TRBV12-4
size: .
length: 15
J: TRBJ2-1

DNA: TGTGCCAGCAGACTAGCGGGGGCTAGGTGGGAGACCCAGTACTTC
CDR3: CASRLAGARWETQYF
D: TRBD2
V: TRBV12-3/TRBV12-4
size: .
length: 15
J: TRBJ2-5

DNA: TGTGCCAGCAGCTTAGGGTCCGATTCGGTGTTTTTT
CDR3: CASSLGSDSVFF
D: .
V: TRBV7-2
size: few
length: 12
J: TRBJ1-4

DNA: TGTGCCAGCAGTTTAATAGTAAAGGGCCCCGAGCAGTACTTC
CDR3: CASSLIVKGPEQYF
D: .
V: TRBV12-3/TRBV12-4
size: .
length: 14
J: TRBJ2-7

DNA: TGTGCCAGCAGTTTTTGGGCCCAAACTAATGAAAAACTGTTTTTT
CDR3: CASSFWAQTNEKLFF
D: .
V: TRBV12-3/TRBV12-4
size: few
length: 15
J: TRBJ1-4

DNA: TGTGCCAGCAGCCCCCCACCAGGGAGGCCTGAAGCTTTCTTT
CDR3: CASSPPPGRPEAFF
D: .
V: TRBV13
size: few
length: 14
J: TRBJ1-1

DNA: TGTGCCAGCAGTTTGTCGGTGAGGGACAATCAGCCCCAGCATTTT
CDR3: CASSLSVRDNQPQHF
D: .
V: TRBV12-3/TRBV12-4
size: few
length: 15
J: TRBJ1-5

DNA: TGTGCCAGCAGCCCTGGGGACTCCTTGAGAAATGAGCAGTTCTTC
CDR3: CASSPGDSLRNEQFF
D: .
V: TRBV12-3/TRBV12-4
size: .
length: 15
J: TRBJ2-1

DNA: TGTGCCAGCAGTTACTCGGACTCCACTCAGCCCCAGCATTTT
CDR3: CASSYSDSTQPQHF
D: .
V: TRBV6-5
size: .
length: 14
J: TRBJ1-5